What follows describes a single TCR beta chain. This entry is derived from a study of OX40 agonist ivuxolimab in advanced cancers. The data were produced by immunoSEQ multiplex PCR, yet TCRdb's version contains in-frame clones alone and is incomplete. The sample has about 88,000 clones; around 85% are singletons. V lost 7 bases to trimming and J lost 2 bases; unmatched junction nucleotides: 3. The CDR3 has 15 amino acids. CDR1 LNHDA and CDR2 SQIVND come from the germline V gene (reference sequence). The V gene is TRBV19, the J gene TRBJ2-1; 12 nucleotides align to TRBD2. The specimen was CD4+ or CD8+ T cells sorted from blood, collected in a trial of the OX40 agonist ivuxolimab. This clonotype was obtained from an adult with an advanced solid tumor such as melanoma, head and neck, liver or kidney cancer. The CDR3 DNA is TGTGCCAGTACAGGACTAGCGGGGACCTACAATGAGCAGTTCTTC. This sequence encodes CASTGLAGTYNEQFF. Full variable domain (outside the CDR3, taken from reference TRBV19 and TRBJ2-1): DGGITQSPKYLFRKEGQNVTLSCEQNLNHDAMYWYRQDPGQGLRLIYYSQIVNDFQKGDIAEGYSVSREKKESFPLTVTSAQKNPTAFYLCASTGLAGTYNEQFFGPGTRLTVL.